This record looks at one T cell receptor (beta chain) sequence and its context. Researchers prepared the TCRbeta library using unique molecular identifiers, the study reports. TCRdb itself ran the PCR reads through MiXCR, one entry per CDR3 protein. Altogether hundreds of thousands of distinct CDR3 sequences are present, 16% being singletons, with the ten largest covering 5%. This entry is derived from a study of T-cell reconstitution after alpha-beta-depleted transplantation in children. Germline V gene sequence: CDR1 SGHKS, CDR2 YYEKEE (reference sequence). The CDR3 loop spans 13 amino acids. With 4 bases clipped from V and 10 bases from J, the junction kept 8 bases outside the gene matches.

The sequencing here drew on PBMCs, mostly from graft donor cells, taken 360 days after TCRalphabeta/CD19-depleted stem cell transplant. This chain uses TRBV5-5 with TRBJ2-1, with 7 nucleotides matching TRBD2. This receptor was taken from a male patient younger than 18 who had a stem cell transplant for acute lymphoblastic leukemia, so the T cells may come from the graft donor. The CDR3 nucleotides are TGTGCCAGCAGCCCCGAAAATAGCGGGGAGCAGTTCTTC. Encoded protein: CASSPENSGEQFF.